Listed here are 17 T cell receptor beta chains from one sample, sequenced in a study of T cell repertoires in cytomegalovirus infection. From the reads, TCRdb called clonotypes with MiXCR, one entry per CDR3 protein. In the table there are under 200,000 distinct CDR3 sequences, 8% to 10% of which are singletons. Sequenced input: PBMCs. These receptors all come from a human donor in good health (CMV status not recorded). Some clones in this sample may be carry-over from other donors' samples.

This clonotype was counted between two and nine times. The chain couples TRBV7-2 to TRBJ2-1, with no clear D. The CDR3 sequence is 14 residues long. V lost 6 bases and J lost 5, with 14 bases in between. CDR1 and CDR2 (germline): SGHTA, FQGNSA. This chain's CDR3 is CASSVGLLNNEQFF. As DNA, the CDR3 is TGTGCCAGCAGTGTTGGGCTACTAAACAATGAGCAGTTCTTC.

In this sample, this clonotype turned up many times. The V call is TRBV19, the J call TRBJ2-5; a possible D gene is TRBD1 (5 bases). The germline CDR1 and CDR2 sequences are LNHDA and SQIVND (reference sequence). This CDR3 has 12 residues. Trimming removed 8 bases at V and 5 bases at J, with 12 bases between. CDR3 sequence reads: CASRQSGETQYF. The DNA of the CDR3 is TGTGCCAGTCGACAGAGTGGGGAGACCCAGTACTTC.

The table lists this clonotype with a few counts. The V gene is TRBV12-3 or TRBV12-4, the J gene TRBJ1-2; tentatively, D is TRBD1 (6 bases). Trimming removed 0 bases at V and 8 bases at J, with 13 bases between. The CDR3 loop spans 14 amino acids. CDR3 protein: CASSLAVQGRGYTF. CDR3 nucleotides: TGTGCCAGCAGTTTAGCGGTACAGGGCAGAGGCTACACCTTC.

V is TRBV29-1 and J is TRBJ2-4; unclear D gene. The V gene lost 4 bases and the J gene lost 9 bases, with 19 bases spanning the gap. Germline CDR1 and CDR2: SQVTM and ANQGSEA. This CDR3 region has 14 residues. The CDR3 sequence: CSVAASGVNGIQYF. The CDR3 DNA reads TGCAGCGTTGCCGCTTCCGGCGTAAACGGCATTCAGTACTTC.

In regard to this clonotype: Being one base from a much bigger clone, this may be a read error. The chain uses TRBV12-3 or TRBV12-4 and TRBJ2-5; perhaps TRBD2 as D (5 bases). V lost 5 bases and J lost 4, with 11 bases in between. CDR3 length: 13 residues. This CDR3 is CASSQSGRETQYF. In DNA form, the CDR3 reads TGTGCCAGCAGTCAATCGGGGAGAGAGACCCAGTACTTC.

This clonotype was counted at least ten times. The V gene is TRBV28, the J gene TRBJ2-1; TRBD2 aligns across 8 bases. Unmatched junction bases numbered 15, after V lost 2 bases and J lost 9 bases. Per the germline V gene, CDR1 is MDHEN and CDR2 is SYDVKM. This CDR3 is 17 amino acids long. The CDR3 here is CASSLKVPGGPRGEQFF. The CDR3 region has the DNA TGTGCCAGCAGTTTAAAAGTCCCGGGAGGGCCTAGGGGTGAGCAGTTCTTC.

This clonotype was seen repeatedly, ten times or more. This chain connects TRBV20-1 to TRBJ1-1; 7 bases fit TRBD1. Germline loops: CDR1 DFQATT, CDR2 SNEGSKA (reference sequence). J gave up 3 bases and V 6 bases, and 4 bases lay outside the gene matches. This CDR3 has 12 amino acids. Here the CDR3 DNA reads TGCAGTGCCGAGGGGGCCCACACTGAAGCTTTCTTT. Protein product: CSAEGAHTEAFF.

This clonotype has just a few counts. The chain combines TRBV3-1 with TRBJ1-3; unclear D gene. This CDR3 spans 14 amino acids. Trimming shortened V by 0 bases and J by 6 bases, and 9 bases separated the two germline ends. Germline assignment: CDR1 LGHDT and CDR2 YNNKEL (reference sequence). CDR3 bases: TGTGCCAGCAGCCAAGATAGGATGGTAAACACCATATATTTT. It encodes CASSQDRMVNTIYF.

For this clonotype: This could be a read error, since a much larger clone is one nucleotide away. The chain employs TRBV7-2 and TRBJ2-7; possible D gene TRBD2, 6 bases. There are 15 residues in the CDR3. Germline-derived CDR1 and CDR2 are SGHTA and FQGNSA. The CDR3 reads CGSSLNAGSSYEQYF. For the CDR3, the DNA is TGTGGCAGCAGCTTAAACGCGGGGAGCTCCTACGAGCAGTACTTC.

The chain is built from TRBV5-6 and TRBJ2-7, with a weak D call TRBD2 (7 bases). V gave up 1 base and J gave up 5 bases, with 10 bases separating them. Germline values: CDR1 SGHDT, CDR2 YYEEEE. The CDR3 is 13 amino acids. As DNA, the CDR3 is TGTGCCAGCAGCTTGCGGGGGGCAGACGAGCAGTACTTC. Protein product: CASSLRGADEQYF.

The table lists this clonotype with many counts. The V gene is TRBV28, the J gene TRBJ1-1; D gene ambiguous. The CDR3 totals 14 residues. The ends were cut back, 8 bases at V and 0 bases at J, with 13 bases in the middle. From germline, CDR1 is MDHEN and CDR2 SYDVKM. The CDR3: CASARQLMNTEAFF. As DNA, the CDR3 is TGTGCCAGCGCTCGACAACTCATGAACACTGAAGCTTTCTTT.

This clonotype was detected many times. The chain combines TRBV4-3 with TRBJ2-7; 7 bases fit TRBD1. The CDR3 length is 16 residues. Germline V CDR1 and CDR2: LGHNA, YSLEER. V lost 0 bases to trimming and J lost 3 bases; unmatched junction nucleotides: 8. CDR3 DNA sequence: TGCGCCAGCAGCCAAGATCCGGGACAGCAAGTCTACGAGCAGTACTTC. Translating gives CASSQDPGQQVYEQYF.

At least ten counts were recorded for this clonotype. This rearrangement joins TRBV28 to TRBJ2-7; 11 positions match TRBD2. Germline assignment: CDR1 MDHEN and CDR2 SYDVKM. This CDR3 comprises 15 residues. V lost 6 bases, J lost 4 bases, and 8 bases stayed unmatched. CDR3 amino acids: CASRKRTSGPYEQYF. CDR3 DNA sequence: TGTGCCAGCAGGAAGAGGACTAGCGGGCCTTACGAGCAGTACTTC.

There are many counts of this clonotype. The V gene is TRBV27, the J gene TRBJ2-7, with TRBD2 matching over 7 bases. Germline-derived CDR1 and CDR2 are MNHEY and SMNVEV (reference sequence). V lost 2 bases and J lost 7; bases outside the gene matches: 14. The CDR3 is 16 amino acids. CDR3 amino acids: CASSLQTSIRSREQYF. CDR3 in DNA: TGTGCCAGCAGTTTACAGACTAGCATTCGATCTAGGGAGCAGTACTTC.

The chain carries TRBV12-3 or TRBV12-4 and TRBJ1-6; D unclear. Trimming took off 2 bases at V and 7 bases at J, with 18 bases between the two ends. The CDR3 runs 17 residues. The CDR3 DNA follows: TGTGCCAGCAGTTTAAGTTTCGGAGCGAGTAAGAATTCACCCCTCCACTTT. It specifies CASSLSFGASKNSPLHF.

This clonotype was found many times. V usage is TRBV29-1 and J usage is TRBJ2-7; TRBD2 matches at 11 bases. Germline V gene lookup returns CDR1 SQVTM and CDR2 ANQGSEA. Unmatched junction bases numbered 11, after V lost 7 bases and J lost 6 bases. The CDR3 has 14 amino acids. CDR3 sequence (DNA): TGCAGCGCGCTCCTAGCGGGGGGCCCCGGCGAGCAGTACTTC. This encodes CSALLAGGPGEQYF.

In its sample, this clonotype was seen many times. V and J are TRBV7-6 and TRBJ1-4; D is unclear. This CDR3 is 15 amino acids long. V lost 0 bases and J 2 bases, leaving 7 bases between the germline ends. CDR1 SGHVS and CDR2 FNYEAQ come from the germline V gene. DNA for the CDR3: TGTGCCAGCAGCTTAGCGGAGAGTACTAATGAAAAACTGTTTTTT. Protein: CASSLAESTNEKLFF.